This TCR beta chain is from a study of TIL therapy for anti-PD-1-resistant metastatic lung cancer. Indicated time point: pre-treatment sample, taken before nivolumab and TIL therapy. The junction had 1 base not matched to a gene; V was cut back by 0 bases and J by 4 bases. Germline V gene data show CDR1 as MRHNA and CDR2 as SNTAGT. The CDR3 is made up of 14 amino acids. The immunoSEQ assay was v3. Measured with immunoSEQ multiplex PCR; TCRdb has only the in-frame clones, and not every one. The table lists more than 9,500 clones, over 70% of them singletons. The J gene is TRBJ2-3, the V gene TRBV6-4; 7 bases align to TRBD2. The specimen was blood, collected at baseline. The TCR originated in a person aged 25-80 years with non-small cell lung cancer. Here the CDR3 DNA reads TGTGCCAGCAGTGACTCGCGGGAGCCAGATACGCAGTATTTT. It codes for CASSDSREPDTQYF.